These 20 T cell receptor beta chains originate from one sample sequenced in a study of preoperative IRX-2 immunotherapy in early breast cancer. Treatment described: preoperative locoregional IRX-2 cytokine immunotherapy. Data came from immunoSEQ multiplex PCR; TCRdb stores just in-frame clones and leaves some out. The sample yields roughly 27,000 clones, roughly 74% seen once. Specimen: lymph node tissue, collected before IRX-2 immunotherapy. The receptors were gathered from a human donor with breast cancer.

The chain has TRBV5-1 and TRBJ1-1; unclear D gene. With 0 bases removed from V and 3 bases from J, the gap between germline ends came to 15 bases. Germline CDR1 reads SGHRS; CDR2 reads YFSETQ. The CDR3 length is 16 residues. CDR3 DNA sequence: TGCGCCAGCAGCTTGGTAGGGCCCGTGGGCGACACTGAAGCTTTCTTT. Protein sequence: CASSLVGPVGDTEAFF.

The gene calls are TRBV6-8 and TRBJ1-1; 10 nucleotides match TRBD1. Germline loops: CDR1 MNHGY, CDR2 SAAAGT. The V and J ends lost 5 bases and 1 base, in that order; junction bases with no gene match: 7. The CDR3 extends over 16 amino acids. CDR3 nucleotide sequence: TGTGCCAGCAGTCTGGACAGGGGGTATAGGAACACTGAAGCTTTCTTT. Translating gives CASSLDRGYRNTEAFF.

This clone was found a few times. V and J are TRBV6-8 and TRBJ1-6; 7 bases fit TRBD1. Germline assignment: CDR1 MNHGY and CDR2 SAAAGT. This CDR3 contains 15 residues. J lost 6 bases, V lost 2 bases, and 4 bases had no gene match. Here the CDR3 DNA reads TGTGCCAGCAGTTACGAAGGACAGGTTAATTCACCCCTCCACTTT. Translating gives CASSYEGQVNSPLHF.

This rearrangement joins TRBV18 to TRBJ2-5; 8 bases are shared with TRBD1. The CDR3 sequence is 13 residues long. Trimming cost V 4 bases and J 5 bases; bases outside gene matches: 3. In germline, CDR1 is KGHSH, CDR2 LQKENI. DNA of the CDR3: TGTGCCAGCTCACAGGGACAGGAGGAGACCCAGTACTTC. Protein product: CASSQGQEETQYF.

This clone was seen a handful of times. This rearrangement joins TRBV18 to TRBJ1-4, with a tentative D call TRBD1 (6 bases). The CDR3 has 13 amino acids. Deletions cut 4 bases from V and 7 bases from J, with 10 bases between. CDR1 KGHSH and CDR2 LQKENI come from the germline V gene. The CDR3 DNA follows: TGTGCCAGCTCACTACAGGGTGCTGAAAAACTGTTTTTT. Translating it yields CASSLQGAEKLFF.

The rearrangement links TRBV28 to TRBJ1-5; D gene unclear. Per the germline V gene, CDR1 is MDHEN and CDR2 is SYDVKM. The CDR3 runs to 15 residues. Trimming removed 5 bases at V and 2 bases at J, with 13 bases between. The CDR3 sequence is CASSPINIGNQPQHF. The CDR3 DNA sequence: TGTGCCAGCAGTCCTATAAATATAGGCAATCAGCCCCAGCATTTT. The entire variable domain, with the rest obtained from reference TRBV28 and TRBJ1-5, is as follows: DVKVTQSSRYLVKRTGEKVFLECVQDMDHENMFWYRQDPGLGLRLIYFSYDVKMKEKGDIPEGYSVSREKKERFSLILESASTNQTSMYLCASSPINIGNQPQHFGDGTRLSIL.

This clone was seen just once. This rearrangement joins TRBV6-8 to TRBJ1-2; 10 bases are a match to TRBD1. The germline gives CDR1 MNHGY, CDR2 SAAAGT. V lost 8 bases and J lost 7; bases outside the gene matches: 10. The CDR3 runs to 14 residues. CDR3 nucleotide sequence: TGTGCCAGCCAGTCGGGACAGGGGACGTTTGGCTACACCTTC. Translation: CASQSGQGTFGYTF.

The gene calls are TRBV6-8 and TRBJ1-1, with D unresolved. Germline-derived CDR1 and CDR2 are MNHGY and SAAAGT. V was shortened by 10 bases and J by 1 base, with 16 bases between the two germline ends. The CDR3 totals 14 residues. CDR3 amino acids: CAISAETGNTEAFF. The DNA for the CDR3 is TGTGCCATCAGCGCCGAGACGGGGAACACTGAAGCTTTCTTT.

This clone was counted between two and nine times. Germline is not matched at one junction end, which may reflect a read error. J is TRBJ2-5 and V is TRBV6-8, with TRBD1 as a possible D gene (6 bases). The length of the CDR3 is 14 residues. CDR1 is MNHGY and CDR2 is SAAAGT in the germline V gene. The CDR3: CAISVSAGEETQYF. CDR3 bases: TGTGCCATCAGTGTTTCGGCAGGGGAGGAGACCCAGTACTTC.

This clone turned up a few times. The chain combines TRBV6-8 with TRBJ2-7; D might be TRBD1 (6 bases). V gave up 7 bases and J gave up 0 bases, with 13 bases separating them. The germline V gene encodes CDR1 MNHGY and CDR2 SAAAGT. The length of the CDR3 is 14 residues. The CDR3, as DNA: TGTGCCAGCAAGATTCGGACAGCCTCCTACGAGCAGTACTTC. This translates into CASKIRTASYEQYF.

This clone is medium-sized by share. The chain recombines TRBV6-8 with TRBJ1-2, with 7 bases identical to TRBD1. This CDR3 has 15 residues. In germline, CDR1 is MNHGY, CDR2 SAAAGT. With V trimmed by 5 bases and J by 8 bases, 14 bases remained unmatched. The CDR3, as DNA: TGTGCCAGCAGTGACAGGGCTCCGGGGCCGGGGGGCTACACCTTC. Translated: CASSDRAPGPGGYTF.

V is TRBV19 and J is TRBJ2-1, with a weak D call TRBD1 (5 bases). Per germline, CDR1 LNHDA and CDR2 SQIVND (reference sequence). This CDR3 contains 15 residues. Trimming cost V 3 bases and J 3 bases, with 12 bases left between them. CDR3 bases: TGTGCCAGTAGTATCGGCCAGGGTAACTACAATGAGCAGTTCTTC. Translated: CASSIGQGNYNEQFF.

The genes are TRBV10-3 and TRBJ1-1; D is perhaps TRBD1 (6 bases). CDR1 is ENHRY, CDR2 SYGVKD, per germline. This CDR3 is built from 14 residues. The V end was cut by 0 bases, the J end by 5 bases, with 10 bases between. In nucleotides, the CDR3 is TGTGCCATCAGTGAGTCGCAGGGGAGGACTGAAGCTTTCTTT. As protein: CAISESQGRTEAFF.

The gene calls are TRBV6-8 and TRBJ1-1, with D tentatively TRBD1 (6 bases). This CDR3 comprises 14 residues. Germline assignment: CDR1 MNHGY and CDR2 SAAAGT. Trimming took off 0 bases at V and 1 base at J, with 6 bases between the two ends. The CDR3 reads CASSYSDRNTEAFF. For the CDR3, the DNA is TGTGCCAGCAGTTACTCGGACAGGAACACTGAAGCTTTCTTT.

This chain uses TRBV12-5 with TRBJ1-5; a possible D gene is TRBD1 (6 bases). This CDR3 has 14 amino acids. Per germline, CDR1 LGHNT and CDR2 FRNRAP. CDR3 coding DNA: TGTGCCAGCACCCTGGGGGACACGAATCAGCCCCAGCATTTT. This sequence encodes CASTLGDTNQPQHF.

The chain recombines TRBV11-3 with TRBJ1-2; a weak D match, TRBD1 (5 bases). Germline CDR1 reads SGHNT; CDR2 reads YENEEA. The CDR3 contains 15 residues. The germline V and J ends were trimmed by 5 bases and 6 bases, with 19 bases remaining between them. CDR3 region: CASSTYSGLPNGYTF. CDR3 nucleotides: TGTGCCAGCAGCACATATTCAGGGTTACCAAATGGCTACACCTTC.

This clone was counted a single time. The chain uses TRBV11-3 and TRBJ1-6; 7 nucleotides line up with TRBD1. Trimming took 6 bases from V and 5 from J; bases not matched to a gene: 7. The CDR3 has 15 residues. From germline, CDR1 is SGHNT and CDR2 YENEEA. In nucleotides, the CDR3 is TGTGCCAGCAGTTTTACCGGGACAGATAATTCACCCCTCCACTTT. Translating gives CASSFTGTDNSPLHF.

This sequence joins TRBV1 and TRBJ2-5; TRBD2, the D gene given by the table, was not confirmed from the DNA. TRBV1 is a known pseudogene. This CDR3 is 16 amino acids long. This CDR3 is CASSQAGTSGVETQYF. In DNA, the CDR3 is TGCGCCAGCAGCCAAGCCGGGACTAGCGGGGTAGAGACCCAGTACTTC.

V gene TRBV30 combines with J gene TRBJ1-5, with 8 bases matching TRBD1. The CDR3 has 14 amino acids. Germline values: CDR1 GTSNPN, CDR2 SVGIG (reference sequence). V shed 5 bases, J shed 4 bases, and the junction held 7 bases outside the gene matches. The DNA for the CDR3 is TGTGCCTGGGCCGGGACAGGTCCGAATCAGCCCCAGCATTTT. Amino acids: CAWAGTGPNQPQHF.

This chain links TRBV6-8 with TRBJ1-2, with D unclear. Germline CDR1 and CDR2: MNHGY and SAAAGT. Trimming took off 6 bases at V and 8 bases at J, with 19 bases between the two ends. CDR3 size: 14 residues. CDR3 DNA: TGTGCCAGCAGCCCCCTTGGTAGAGGCGGAGGCTACACCTTC. It specifies CASSPLGRGGGYTF.